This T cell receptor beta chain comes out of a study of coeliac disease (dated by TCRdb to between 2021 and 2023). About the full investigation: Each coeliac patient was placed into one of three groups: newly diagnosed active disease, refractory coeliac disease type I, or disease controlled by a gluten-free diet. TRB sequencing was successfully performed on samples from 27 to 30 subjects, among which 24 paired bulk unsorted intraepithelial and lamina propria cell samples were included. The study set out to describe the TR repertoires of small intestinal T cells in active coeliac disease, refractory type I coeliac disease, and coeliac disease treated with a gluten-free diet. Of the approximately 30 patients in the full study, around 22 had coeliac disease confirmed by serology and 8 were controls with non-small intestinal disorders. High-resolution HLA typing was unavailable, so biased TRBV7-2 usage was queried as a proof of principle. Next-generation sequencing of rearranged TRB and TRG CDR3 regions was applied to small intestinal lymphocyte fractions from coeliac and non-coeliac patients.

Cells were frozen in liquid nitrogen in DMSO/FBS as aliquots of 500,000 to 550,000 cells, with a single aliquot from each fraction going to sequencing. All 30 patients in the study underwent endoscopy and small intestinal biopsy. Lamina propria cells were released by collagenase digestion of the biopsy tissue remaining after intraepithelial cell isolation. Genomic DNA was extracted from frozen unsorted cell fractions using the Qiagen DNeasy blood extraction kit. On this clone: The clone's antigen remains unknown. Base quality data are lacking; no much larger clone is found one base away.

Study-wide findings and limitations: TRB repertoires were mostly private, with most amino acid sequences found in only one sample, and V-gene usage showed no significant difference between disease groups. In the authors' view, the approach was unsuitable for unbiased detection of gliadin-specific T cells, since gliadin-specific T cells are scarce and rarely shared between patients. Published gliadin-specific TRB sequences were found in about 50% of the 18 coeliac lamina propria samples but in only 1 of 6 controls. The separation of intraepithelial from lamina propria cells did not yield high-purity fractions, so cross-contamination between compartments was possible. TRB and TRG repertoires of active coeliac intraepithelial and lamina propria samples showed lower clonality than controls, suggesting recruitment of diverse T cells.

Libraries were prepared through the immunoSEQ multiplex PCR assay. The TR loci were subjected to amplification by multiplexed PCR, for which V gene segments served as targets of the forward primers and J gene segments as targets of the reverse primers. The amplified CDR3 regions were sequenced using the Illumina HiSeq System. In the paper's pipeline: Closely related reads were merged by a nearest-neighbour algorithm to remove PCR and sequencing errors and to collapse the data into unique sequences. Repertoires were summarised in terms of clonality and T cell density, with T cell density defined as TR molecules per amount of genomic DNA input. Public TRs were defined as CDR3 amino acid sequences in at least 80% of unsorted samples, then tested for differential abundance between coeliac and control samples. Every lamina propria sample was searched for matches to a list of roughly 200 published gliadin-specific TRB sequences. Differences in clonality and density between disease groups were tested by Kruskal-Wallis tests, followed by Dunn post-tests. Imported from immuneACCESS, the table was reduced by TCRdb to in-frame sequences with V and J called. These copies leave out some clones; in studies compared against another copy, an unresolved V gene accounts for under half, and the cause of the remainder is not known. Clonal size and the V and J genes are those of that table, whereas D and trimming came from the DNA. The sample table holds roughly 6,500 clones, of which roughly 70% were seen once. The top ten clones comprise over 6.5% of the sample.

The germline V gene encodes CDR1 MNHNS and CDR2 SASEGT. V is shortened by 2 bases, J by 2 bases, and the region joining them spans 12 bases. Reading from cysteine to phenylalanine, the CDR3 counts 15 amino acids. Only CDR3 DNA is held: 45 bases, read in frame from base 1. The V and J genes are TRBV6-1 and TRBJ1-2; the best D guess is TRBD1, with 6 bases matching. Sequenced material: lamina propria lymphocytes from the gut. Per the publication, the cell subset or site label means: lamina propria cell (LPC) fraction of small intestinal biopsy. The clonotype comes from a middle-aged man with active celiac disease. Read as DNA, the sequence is TGTGCCAGCAGTGAAAACGAGGGGGGGAACTATGGCTACACCTTC. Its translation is CASSENEGGNYGYTF.